Sequencing of this T cell receptor beta chain was carried out in a study of PD-1 blockade in classical Hodgkin lymphoma. Germline V CDR1 and CDR2: LGHNA, YSLEER. V lost 1 base, J lost 5 bases, and 15 bases lay in between. This CDR3 contains 15 residues. Only in-frame clones appear in the TCRdb table, and some are missing; sequencing was by immunoSEQ multiplex PCR. Counted here are 5,500 to 8,000 clones, over 80% occurring once; the ten biggest clones make up roughly 29%. Described time point: cycle 4 day 1 (C4D1), after five to seven weeks of nivolumab. Every patient was affected by relapse after autologous stem cell transplantation, while exposure to brentuximab vedotin was not uniform.

This receptor was taken from a human donor with classical Hodgkin lymphoma. The input for sequencing was peripheral blood mononuclear cells (PBMCs), taken before the fourth cycle of nivolumab. The chain combines TRBV4-3 with TRBJ2-7; no clear D. CDR3 sequence reads: CASSQGSGPGDEQYF. Here the CDR3 DNA reads TGCGCCAGCAGCCAAGGGTCGGGTCCCGGCGACGAGCAGTACTTC.